This TCR beta chain is from a study of cytomegalovirus exposure and HLA in healthy donors. Study findings and constraints: Evidence from a later analysis indicated that most CMV-associated TCR beta chains looked HLA-restricted. Other equally common chains were less clonally expanded than HLA-associated TCR beta chains, a later analysis showed. As was reported, the HLA-A and HLA-B alleles of most subjects were accurately predicted from TCR beta sequences. Most TCR beta V segments were productive about 87% or about 30% of the time in an earlier analysis.

For this clone: Its cognate antigen is unknown.

This CDR3 has 13 amino acids. Germline V gene lookup returns CDR1 SGHTA and CDR2 FQGNSA. Between the trimmed V and J ends, which lost 3 bases and 1 base, there was a span of 7 bases. 13 Jbeta primers and 60 Vbeta primers were used for the PCR. Sequenced by immunoSEQ multiplex PCR; TCRdb stores in-frame clones only, minus some. Here the sample spans about 190,000 clones, more than 60% being singletons. The TCR comes from a woman between 25 and 40 years old in good health and CMV-seropositive. The chain is built from TRBV7-2 and TRBJ2-7, with D unclear. Sample: PBMCs. The CDR3 DNA follows: TGTGCCAGCAGCTTGATGCGGTCCTACGAGCAGTACTTC. The encoded protein is CASSLMRSYEQYF.